This record concerns one T cell receptor (beta chain) sequence. Donors had localized lung adenocarcinoma, a non-small cell lung cancer. The CDR3 is made up of 14 amino acids. V shed 6 bases, J shed 3 bases, and the junction held 4 bases outside the gene matches. One entry per CDR3 protein results from TCRdb running MiXCR on the PCR reads. Here the sample spans some 9,700 distinct CDR3 sequences, roughly 49% being singletons. The sample belongs to a study of CD4 and CD8 cells across lung adenocarcinoma regions. Sequencing was done on a sample of CD8+ T cells from the margin of a lung tumor. This clonotype was obtained from a female donor with lung adenocarcinoma. The CD4 and CD8 labels of this study may be unreliable. V gene TRBV12-3 or TRBV12-4 combines with J gene TRBJ1-2, with TRBD1 matching 10 bases. CDR3: CASRPGQGDYGYTF. The DNA for the CDR3 is TGTGCCAGCAGACCCGGACAGGGGGACTATGGCTACACCTTC.